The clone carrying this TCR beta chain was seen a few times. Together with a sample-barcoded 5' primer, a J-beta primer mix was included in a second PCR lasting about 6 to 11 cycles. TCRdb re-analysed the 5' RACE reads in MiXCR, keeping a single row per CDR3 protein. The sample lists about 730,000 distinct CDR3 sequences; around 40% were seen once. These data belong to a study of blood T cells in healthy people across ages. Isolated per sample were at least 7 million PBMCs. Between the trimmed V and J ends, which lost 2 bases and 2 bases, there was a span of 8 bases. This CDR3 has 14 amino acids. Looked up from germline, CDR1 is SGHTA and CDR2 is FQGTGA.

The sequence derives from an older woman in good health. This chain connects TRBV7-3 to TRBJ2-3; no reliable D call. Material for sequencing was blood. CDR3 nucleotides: TGTGCCAGCAGCTTAGACGCAAACACAGATACGCAGTATTTT. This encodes CASSLDANTDTQYF.